A single sample is the source of the 13 T cell receptor beta chains below, sequenced in a study of cytomegalovirus exposure and HLA in healthy donors. The PCR used 60 Vbeta and 13 Jbeta primers. Clones were read by immunoSEQ multiplex PCR, and TCRdb kept only the in-frame ones, dropping some. The profile shows roughly 200,000 clones, 80% to 85% of them singletons. The source material was PBMCs. These receptors came from a middle-aged woman in good health and CMV-seronegative.

The chain carries TRBV18 and TRBJ1-4; possibly TRBD1 for D (5 bases). Germline-derived CDR1 and CDR2 are KGHSH and LQKENI. This CDR3 has 17 amino acids. V lost 4 bases to trimming and J lost 1 base, with 16 bases between them. CDR3 residues: CASSRSMMGGTNEKLFF. CDR3 bases: TGTGCCAGCTCACGTTCAATGATGGGGGGAACTAATGAAAAACTGTTTTTT.

The table lists this clone with a few counts. The genes are TRBV6-4 and TRBJ2-3, with 7 bases identical to TRBD2. CDR1 MRHNA and CDR2 SNTAGT come from the germline V gene. Trimming cost V 3 bases and J 2 bases; bases outside gene matches: 8. The CDR3 has 16 residues. The CDR3 DNA sequence: TGTGCCAGCAGTGAAGACGTTGGGAGGGTCACAGATACGCAGTATTTT. It yields the protein CASSEDVGRVTDTQYF.

The chain carries TRBV5-1 and TRBJ2-1, with TRBD1 as a possible D gene (5 bases). V was trimmed by 0 bases and J by 4 bases, leaving 8 bases between them. Per the germline V gene, CDR1 is SGHRS and CDR2 is YFSETQ. This CDR3 region has 14 residues. CDR3 protein: CASSLEGDYNEQFF. The CDR3 region has the DNA TGCGCCAGCAGCTTGGAAGGGGATTACAATGAGCAGTTCTTC.

The V gene is TRBV4-2, the J gene TRBJ1-3; D gene ambiguous. Germline loops: CDR1 LGHNA, CDR2 YNFKEQ. The V end lost 6 bases, the J end lost 0 bases, and 15 bases lay between the germline ends. The CDR3 length is 16 residues. CDR3 sequence reads: CASRVRTYLSGNTIYF. The CDR3 coding sequence is TGTGCCAGCAGGGTACGGACTTACCTCTCTGGAAACACCATATATTTT.

The chain is built from TRBV5-4 and TRBJ2-1; TRBD2 aligns across 7 bases. Germline V gene sequence: CDR1 SGHNT, CDR2 YYREEE (reference sequence). J gave up 4 bases and V 0 bases, and 4 bases lay outside the gene matches. The CDR3 sequence is 15 residues long. The CDR3 here is CASSLALAVYNEQFF. CDR3 DNA sequence: TGTGCCAGCAGCTTGGCTCTAGCGGTATACAATGAGCAGTTCTTC.

The gene calls are TRBV30 and TRBJ1-2; no firm D call. V dropped 0 bases and J dropped 8 bases, with 10 bases sitting between them. From germline, CDR1 is GTSNPN and CDR2 SVGIG (reference sequence). The CDR3 contains 12 residues. CDR3 residues: CAWSVIPGGYTF. The CDR3 DNA sequence: TGTGCCTGGAGTGTAATCCCGGGAGGCTACACCTTC.

The chain couples TRBV28 to TRBJ2-5, with TRBD1 matching 9 bases. CDR1 is MDHEN and CDR2 is SYDVKM in the germline V gene. The J segment lost 2 bases and the V segment lost 4 bases, leaving 5 bases of the junction unmatched. The CDR3 is 15 residues long. The CDR3 spells CASSSRDRVQETQYF. The CDR3 DNA sequence: TGTGCCAGCAGTTCCCGGGACAGGGTGCAAGAGACCCAGTACTTC.

The chain has TRBV18 and TRBJ1-3, with D possibly matching TRBD1 (6 bases). Germline assignment: CDR1 KGHSH and CDR2 LQKENI. The CDR3 is made up of 17 amino acids. Trimming removed 3 bases at V and 0 bases at J, with 15 bases between. In nucleotides, the CDR3 is TGTGCCAGCTCACCCCTACAGGGTTCTAGCTCTGGAAACACCATATATTTT. Protein product: CASSPLQGSSSGNTIYF.

The rearrangement joins TRBV5-1 to TRBJ1-5, with D unresolved. Germline values: CDR1 SGHRS, CDR2 YFSETQ. V gave up 0 bases and J gave up 4 bases, with 5 bases separating them. This CDR3 is 13 amino acids long. CDR3 amino acids: CASSLGQNQPQHF. The CDR3 DNA is TGCGCCAGCAGCTTGGGTCAAAATCAGCCCCAGCATTTT.

The rearrangement uses TRBV30 and TRBJ1-2; TRBD1 might be the D (5 bases). Germline V gives CDR1 GTSNPN, CDR2 SVGIG (reference sequence). CDR3 length equals 15 residues. V shed 0 bases and J shed 2 bases, with 13 bases lying between them. CDR3 in DNA: TGTGCCTGGAGTGTGGCAGGACAAATAAACTATGGCTACACCTTC. It yields the protein CAWSVAGQINYGYTF.

The CDR3 spells CASSLEDRGFTDTQYF. The CDR3, as DNA: TGTGCCAGCAGCTTAGAGGACAGGGGGTTCACAGATACGCAGTATTTT. The chain couples TRBV7-3 to TRBJ2-3; 10 bases map to TRBD1. The V and J ends lost 2 bases and 2 bases, in that order; junction bases with no gene match: 4. The length of the CDR3 is 16 residues. The germline V gene encodes CDR1 SGHTA and CDR2 FQGTGA.

V usage is TRBV5-1 and J usage is TRBJ2-6; D might be TRBD2 (5 bases). This CDR3 is 19 amino acids long. Germline V gives CDR1 SGHRS, CDR2 YFSETQ. V was shortened by 1 base and J by 0 bases, with 17 bases between the two germline ends. The CDR3 here is CASSLSPRAGDSGANVLTF. The CDR3 DNA is TGCGCCAGCAGCTTGTCCCCACGGGCCGGGGACTCTGGGGCCAACGTCCTGACTTTC.

This clone was seen only a few times. This chain links TRBV5-1 with TRBJ2-6; the match to TRBD2 covers 7 bases. This CDR3 spans 18 amino acids. CDR1 is SGHRS and CDR2 is YFSETQ in the germline V gene. Germline trimming cut 4 bases from V and 0 bases from J; bases unmatched to any gene: 10. This CDR3 reads CASSLGLIPNSGANVLTF. The DNA of the CDR3 is TGCGCCAGCAGCCTGGGACTAATCCCCAACTCTGGGGCCAACGTCCTGACTTTC.